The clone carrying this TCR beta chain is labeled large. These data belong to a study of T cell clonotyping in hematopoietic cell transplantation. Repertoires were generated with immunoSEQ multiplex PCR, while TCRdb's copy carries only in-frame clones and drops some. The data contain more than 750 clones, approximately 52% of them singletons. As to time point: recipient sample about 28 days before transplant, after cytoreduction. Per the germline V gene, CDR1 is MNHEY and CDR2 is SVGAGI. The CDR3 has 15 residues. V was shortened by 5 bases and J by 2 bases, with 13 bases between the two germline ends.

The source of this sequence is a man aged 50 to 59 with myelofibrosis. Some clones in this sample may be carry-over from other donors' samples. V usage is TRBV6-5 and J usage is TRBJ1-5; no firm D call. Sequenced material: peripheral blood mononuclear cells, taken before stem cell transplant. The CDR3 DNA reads TGTGCCAGCAGTCCCCGAAGCGGGGGCAATCAGCCCCAGCATTTT. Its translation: CASSPRSGGNQPQHF.